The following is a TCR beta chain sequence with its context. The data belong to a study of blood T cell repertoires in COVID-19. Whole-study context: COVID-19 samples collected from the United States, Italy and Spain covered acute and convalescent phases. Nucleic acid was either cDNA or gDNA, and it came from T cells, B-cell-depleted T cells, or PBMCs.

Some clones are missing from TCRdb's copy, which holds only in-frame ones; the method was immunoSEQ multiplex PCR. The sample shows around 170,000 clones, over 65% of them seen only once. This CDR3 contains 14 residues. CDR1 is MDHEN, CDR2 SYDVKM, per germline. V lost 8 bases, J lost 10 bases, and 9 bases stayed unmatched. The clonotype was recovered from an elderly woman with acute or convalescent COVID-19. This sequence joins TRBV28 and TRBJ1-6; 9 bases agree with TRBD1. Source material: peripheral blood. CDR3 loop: CASLIGTGLSPLHF. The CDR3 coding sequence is TGTGCCAGCCTAATCGGGACAGGGTTGTCACCCCTCCACTTT.